The 14 T cell receptor beta chains in this list originate from one sample, sequenced in a study of early T cells in non-severe SARS-CoV-2 infection. One entry per CDR3 protein, called by TCRdb with MiXCR from the 5' RACE reads. The data hold tens of thousands of distinct CDR3 sequences, with approximately 12% observed a single time. The sample was whole blood. The receptors shown here come from an adult who was a healthcare worker with PCR-confirmed SARS-CoV-2 infection or an uninfected control (not recorded which).

This clonotype was recorded at least ten times. J is TRBJ2-5 and V is TRBV29-1; 11 positions agree with TRBD2. The CDR3 runs to 13 residues. V shed 6 bases and J 2 bases; nucleotides not matched to a gene: 2. Looked up from germline, CDR1 is SQVTM and CDR2 is ANQGSEA. This CDR3 reads CSVSSGGQETQYF. CDR3 nucleotide sequence: TGCAGCGTGTCTAGCGGGGGGCAAGAGACCCAGTACTTC.

This clonotype was seen a few times. The chain is built from TRBV30 and TRBJ2-3; D unclear. Per germline, CDR1 GTSNPN and CDR2 SVGIG (reference sequence). This CDR3 has 13 residues. V gave up 0 bases and J gave up 2 bases, with 6 bases separating them. The CDR3 region has the DNA TGTGCCTGGAGTGTGGTTGTCACAGATACGCAGTATTTT. Residues: CAWSVVVTDTQYF. The full variable domain, in which reference TRBV30 and TRBJ2-3 provide the parts outside the CDR3, is SQTIHQWPATLVQPVGSPLSLECTVEGTSNPNLYWYRQAAGRGLQLLFYSVGIGQISSEVPQNLSASRPQDRQFILSSKKLLLSDSGFYLCAWSVVVTDTQYFGPGTRLTVL.

This clonotype was counted between two and nine times. The gene calls are TRBV5-1 and TRBJ2-3; D gene ambiguous. The germline CDR1 and CDR2 sequences are SGHRS and YFSETQ. V lost 0 bases, J lost 3 bases, and 5 bases lay in between. This CDR3 is 13 amino acids long. In nucleotides, the CDR3 is TGCGCCAGCAGCTTGGAGCCAACAGATACGCAGTATTTT. This gives the protein CASSLEPTDTQYF.

This chain links TRBV7-9 with TRBJ2-1, with 11 positions matching TRBD2. The CDR3 has 14 amino acids. With V trimmed by 1 base and J by 10 bases, 3 bases remained unmatched. Germline values: CDR1 SEHNR, CDR2 FQNEAQ (reference sequence). This chain's CDR3 is CASSLGGLAAEQFF. DNA for the CDR3: TGTGCCAGCAGCTTAGGGGGACTAGCGGCGGAGCAGTTCTTC.

This rearrangement joins TRBV3-1 to TRBJ2-3; perhaps TRBD2 as D (6 bases). Between the trimmed V and J ends, which lost 1 base and 4 bases, there was a span of 6 bases. Per germline, CDR1 LGHDT and CDR2 YNNKEL (reference sequence). The CDR3 contains 13 residues. The CDR3 DNA is TGTGCCAGCAGCCAAGCGGGAGCAGATACGCAGTATTTT. It is translated as CASSQAGADTQYF.

The V and J genes are TRBV7-8 and TRBJ1-1, with 7 bases identical to TRBD1. The germline CDR1 and CDR2 sequences are SGHVS and FQNEAQ. V lost 5 bases, J lost 4 bases, and 10 bases stayed unmatched. The CDR3 consists of 15 residues. For the CDR3, the DNA is TGTGCCAGCAGCGGAAGGGGACAGACTTCCACTGAAGCTTTCTTT. The encoded protein is CASSGRGQTSTEAFF.

This clonotype was recorded a few times. The chain employs TRBV28 and TRBJ2-7; 8 nucleotides line up with TRBD2. The junction had 13 bases not matched to a gene; V was cut back by 4 bases and J by 2 bases. This CDR3 is built from 17 residues. The V gene's germline CDR1 is MDHEN and CDR2 SYDVKM. The CDR3 sequence: CASSSSPVTGGTYEQYF. DNA of the CDR3: TGTGCCAGCAGTTCCAGCCCCGTTACGGGGGGGACCTACGAGCAGTACTTC.

V gene TRBV29-1 combines with J gene TRBJ2-6; 7 bases map to TRBD2. With V trimmed by 3 bases and J by 8 bases, 13 bases remained unmatched. The CDR3 has 16 amino acids. Germline CDR1 is SQVTM and CDR2 is ANQGSEA. CDR3 region: CSVDLGEGLLSNVLTF. CDR3 DNA sequence: TGCAGCGTTGATCTTGGCGAGGGACTACTGTCCAACGTCCTGACTTTC.

CDR3 loop: CASSYRLADRDTQYF. CDR3 coding DNA: TGTGCCAGCAGCTACCGACTAGCGGATCGAGATACGCAGTATTTT. The chain joins TRBV7-2 to TRBJ2-3, with 9 bases identical to TRBD2. Germline trimming cut 4 bases from V and 5 bases from J; bases unmatched to any gene: 7. The length of the CDR3 is 15 residues. CDR1 SGHTA and CDR2 FQGNSA come from the germline V gene.

This clonotype has just a few counts. V and J are TRBV20-1 and TRBJ2-1, with D perhaps TRBD2 (6 bases). Germline V CDR1 and CDR2: DFQATT, SNEGSKA (reference sequence). The V and J ends lost 3 bases and 9 bases respectively, with 9 bases between them. The CDR3 runs 11 residues. CDR3 amino acids: CSASSGGEQFF. Written as DNA, the CDR3 is TGCAGTGCTAGTAGCGGCGGTGAGCAGTTCTTC.

In this sample, this clonotype turned up a few times. The rearrangement links TRBV9 to TRBJ2-3; 9 bases fit TRBD1. The CDR3 spans 14 residues. V was pared by 0 bases and J by 5 bases, with 1 base of the junction left unmatched. CDR1 SGDLS and CDR2 YYNGEE come from the germline V gene. The CDR3 protein is CASSVEDRGDTQYF. The CDR3 DNA is TGTGCCAGCAGCGTAGAGGACAGGGGAGATACGCAGTATTTT.

As regards this clonotype: A much bigger clone sits one base away, suggesting this may be a read error. This CDR3 fails to terminate in the conserved phenylalanine or tryptophan, so it likely reflects a read error. The genes are TRBV20-1 and TRBJ2-1; D might be TRBD2 (7 bases). V dropped 3 bases and J dropped 11 bases, with 14 bases sitting between them. Germline V lookup: CDR1 DFQATT, CDR2 SNEGSKA (reference sequence). This CDR3 is 12 amino acids long. CDR3 region: CSARPWGGQQFC. CDR3 nucleotide sequence: TGCAGTGCTAGGCCGTGGGGGGGCCAGCAGTTCTGC.

This chain uses TRBV7-2 with TRBJ1-4; tentative D call: TRBD1 (6 bases). The CDR3 runs 13 residues. Germline V gene data show CDR1 as SGHTA and CDR2 as FQGNSA. The V gene lost 11 bases and the J gene lost 0 bases, with 10 bases spanning the gap. This CDR3 is CAAGGATNEKLFF. The CDR3 DNA reads TGTGCCGCGGGGGGCGCAACTAATGAAAAACTGTTTTTT. Combining the CDR3 with reference TRBV7-2 and TRBJ1-4 gives the whole variable domain GAGVSQSPSNKVTEKGKDVELRCDPISGHTALYWYRQSLGQGLEFLIYFQGNSAPDKSGLPSDRFSAERTGGSVSTLTIQRTQQEDSAVYLCAAGGATNEKLFFGSGTQLSVL.

Many counts were recorded for this clonotype. V and J are TRBV12-3 or TRBV12-4 and TRBJ1-1; D is unresolved. The CDR3 has 13 residues. V was shortened by 8 bases and J by 6 bases, with 16 bases between the two germline ends. CDR3 protein: CASLPGLQAEAFF. In nucleotides, the CDR3 is TGTGCCAGCCTCCCTGGTCTGCAGGCTGAAGCTTTCTTT.